These T cell receptor beta chains were read from a single sample in a study of blood T cell repertoires in COVID-19. TCRdb keeps only in-frame clones here, not all; method: immunoSEQ multiplex PCR. This sample yields some 390,000 clones, of which 85% to 90% are seen a single time; 0.95% to 1.2% belongs to the top ten. Sequenced material: PBMCs or T cells enriched from blood (not recorded which). Receptors originate from a man aged 25-45 years who had recovered from COVID-19. The CDR3 runs from the conserved cysteine through the conserved F or W. A D gene is named only where the DNA matches it firmly.

TRBD2,TRBV6-5,CASSYSGTSDSRIF
.,TRBV7-9,CASSSQTENTIYF
.,TRBV5-1,CASSTGSGGGTKNIQYF
.,TRBV6-4,CASSEEPHTEAFF
TRBD1,TRBV19,CASKPGQGGGYTF
TRBD1,TRBV18,CASSPGQGPQQPQHF
.,TRBV29-1,CSVVGQRSDTQYF
.,TRBV7-2,CASARAGKTGELFF
TRBD2,TRBV5-4,CASSANSGRAIDTQYF
.,TRBV28,CASSLGGRVYEQYF
.,TRBV5-8,CASSLSIHSNQPQHF
TRBD2,TRBV7-3,CASSWASGTYNEQFF
TRBD2,TRBV3-1/TRBV3-2,CASSQTSGRARNEQFF
TRBD1,TRBV7-8,CASSFVSSGGSPLHF
.,TRBV28,CASSLYSQGGAEAFF
.,TRBV19,CASNLPGVGQHF
TRBD1,TRBV3-1/TRBV3-2,CASSQISRGPGTEAFF
.,TRBV4-1,CASSHTRGEPGELFF
.,TRBV27,CASSLDLHGGDSPLHF
TRBD1,TRBV15,CATSPSQGVYSNQPQHF
TRBD1,TRBV7-9,CASSLSLQGVNEQYF
TRBD2,TRBV4-1,CASSHPGLAGGTDTQYF
TRBD2,TRBV5-5,CASSWGLVVEQYF
.,TRBV10-3,CAIGRQDLNTGELFF
.,TRBV7-9,CASSPGGQPQHF